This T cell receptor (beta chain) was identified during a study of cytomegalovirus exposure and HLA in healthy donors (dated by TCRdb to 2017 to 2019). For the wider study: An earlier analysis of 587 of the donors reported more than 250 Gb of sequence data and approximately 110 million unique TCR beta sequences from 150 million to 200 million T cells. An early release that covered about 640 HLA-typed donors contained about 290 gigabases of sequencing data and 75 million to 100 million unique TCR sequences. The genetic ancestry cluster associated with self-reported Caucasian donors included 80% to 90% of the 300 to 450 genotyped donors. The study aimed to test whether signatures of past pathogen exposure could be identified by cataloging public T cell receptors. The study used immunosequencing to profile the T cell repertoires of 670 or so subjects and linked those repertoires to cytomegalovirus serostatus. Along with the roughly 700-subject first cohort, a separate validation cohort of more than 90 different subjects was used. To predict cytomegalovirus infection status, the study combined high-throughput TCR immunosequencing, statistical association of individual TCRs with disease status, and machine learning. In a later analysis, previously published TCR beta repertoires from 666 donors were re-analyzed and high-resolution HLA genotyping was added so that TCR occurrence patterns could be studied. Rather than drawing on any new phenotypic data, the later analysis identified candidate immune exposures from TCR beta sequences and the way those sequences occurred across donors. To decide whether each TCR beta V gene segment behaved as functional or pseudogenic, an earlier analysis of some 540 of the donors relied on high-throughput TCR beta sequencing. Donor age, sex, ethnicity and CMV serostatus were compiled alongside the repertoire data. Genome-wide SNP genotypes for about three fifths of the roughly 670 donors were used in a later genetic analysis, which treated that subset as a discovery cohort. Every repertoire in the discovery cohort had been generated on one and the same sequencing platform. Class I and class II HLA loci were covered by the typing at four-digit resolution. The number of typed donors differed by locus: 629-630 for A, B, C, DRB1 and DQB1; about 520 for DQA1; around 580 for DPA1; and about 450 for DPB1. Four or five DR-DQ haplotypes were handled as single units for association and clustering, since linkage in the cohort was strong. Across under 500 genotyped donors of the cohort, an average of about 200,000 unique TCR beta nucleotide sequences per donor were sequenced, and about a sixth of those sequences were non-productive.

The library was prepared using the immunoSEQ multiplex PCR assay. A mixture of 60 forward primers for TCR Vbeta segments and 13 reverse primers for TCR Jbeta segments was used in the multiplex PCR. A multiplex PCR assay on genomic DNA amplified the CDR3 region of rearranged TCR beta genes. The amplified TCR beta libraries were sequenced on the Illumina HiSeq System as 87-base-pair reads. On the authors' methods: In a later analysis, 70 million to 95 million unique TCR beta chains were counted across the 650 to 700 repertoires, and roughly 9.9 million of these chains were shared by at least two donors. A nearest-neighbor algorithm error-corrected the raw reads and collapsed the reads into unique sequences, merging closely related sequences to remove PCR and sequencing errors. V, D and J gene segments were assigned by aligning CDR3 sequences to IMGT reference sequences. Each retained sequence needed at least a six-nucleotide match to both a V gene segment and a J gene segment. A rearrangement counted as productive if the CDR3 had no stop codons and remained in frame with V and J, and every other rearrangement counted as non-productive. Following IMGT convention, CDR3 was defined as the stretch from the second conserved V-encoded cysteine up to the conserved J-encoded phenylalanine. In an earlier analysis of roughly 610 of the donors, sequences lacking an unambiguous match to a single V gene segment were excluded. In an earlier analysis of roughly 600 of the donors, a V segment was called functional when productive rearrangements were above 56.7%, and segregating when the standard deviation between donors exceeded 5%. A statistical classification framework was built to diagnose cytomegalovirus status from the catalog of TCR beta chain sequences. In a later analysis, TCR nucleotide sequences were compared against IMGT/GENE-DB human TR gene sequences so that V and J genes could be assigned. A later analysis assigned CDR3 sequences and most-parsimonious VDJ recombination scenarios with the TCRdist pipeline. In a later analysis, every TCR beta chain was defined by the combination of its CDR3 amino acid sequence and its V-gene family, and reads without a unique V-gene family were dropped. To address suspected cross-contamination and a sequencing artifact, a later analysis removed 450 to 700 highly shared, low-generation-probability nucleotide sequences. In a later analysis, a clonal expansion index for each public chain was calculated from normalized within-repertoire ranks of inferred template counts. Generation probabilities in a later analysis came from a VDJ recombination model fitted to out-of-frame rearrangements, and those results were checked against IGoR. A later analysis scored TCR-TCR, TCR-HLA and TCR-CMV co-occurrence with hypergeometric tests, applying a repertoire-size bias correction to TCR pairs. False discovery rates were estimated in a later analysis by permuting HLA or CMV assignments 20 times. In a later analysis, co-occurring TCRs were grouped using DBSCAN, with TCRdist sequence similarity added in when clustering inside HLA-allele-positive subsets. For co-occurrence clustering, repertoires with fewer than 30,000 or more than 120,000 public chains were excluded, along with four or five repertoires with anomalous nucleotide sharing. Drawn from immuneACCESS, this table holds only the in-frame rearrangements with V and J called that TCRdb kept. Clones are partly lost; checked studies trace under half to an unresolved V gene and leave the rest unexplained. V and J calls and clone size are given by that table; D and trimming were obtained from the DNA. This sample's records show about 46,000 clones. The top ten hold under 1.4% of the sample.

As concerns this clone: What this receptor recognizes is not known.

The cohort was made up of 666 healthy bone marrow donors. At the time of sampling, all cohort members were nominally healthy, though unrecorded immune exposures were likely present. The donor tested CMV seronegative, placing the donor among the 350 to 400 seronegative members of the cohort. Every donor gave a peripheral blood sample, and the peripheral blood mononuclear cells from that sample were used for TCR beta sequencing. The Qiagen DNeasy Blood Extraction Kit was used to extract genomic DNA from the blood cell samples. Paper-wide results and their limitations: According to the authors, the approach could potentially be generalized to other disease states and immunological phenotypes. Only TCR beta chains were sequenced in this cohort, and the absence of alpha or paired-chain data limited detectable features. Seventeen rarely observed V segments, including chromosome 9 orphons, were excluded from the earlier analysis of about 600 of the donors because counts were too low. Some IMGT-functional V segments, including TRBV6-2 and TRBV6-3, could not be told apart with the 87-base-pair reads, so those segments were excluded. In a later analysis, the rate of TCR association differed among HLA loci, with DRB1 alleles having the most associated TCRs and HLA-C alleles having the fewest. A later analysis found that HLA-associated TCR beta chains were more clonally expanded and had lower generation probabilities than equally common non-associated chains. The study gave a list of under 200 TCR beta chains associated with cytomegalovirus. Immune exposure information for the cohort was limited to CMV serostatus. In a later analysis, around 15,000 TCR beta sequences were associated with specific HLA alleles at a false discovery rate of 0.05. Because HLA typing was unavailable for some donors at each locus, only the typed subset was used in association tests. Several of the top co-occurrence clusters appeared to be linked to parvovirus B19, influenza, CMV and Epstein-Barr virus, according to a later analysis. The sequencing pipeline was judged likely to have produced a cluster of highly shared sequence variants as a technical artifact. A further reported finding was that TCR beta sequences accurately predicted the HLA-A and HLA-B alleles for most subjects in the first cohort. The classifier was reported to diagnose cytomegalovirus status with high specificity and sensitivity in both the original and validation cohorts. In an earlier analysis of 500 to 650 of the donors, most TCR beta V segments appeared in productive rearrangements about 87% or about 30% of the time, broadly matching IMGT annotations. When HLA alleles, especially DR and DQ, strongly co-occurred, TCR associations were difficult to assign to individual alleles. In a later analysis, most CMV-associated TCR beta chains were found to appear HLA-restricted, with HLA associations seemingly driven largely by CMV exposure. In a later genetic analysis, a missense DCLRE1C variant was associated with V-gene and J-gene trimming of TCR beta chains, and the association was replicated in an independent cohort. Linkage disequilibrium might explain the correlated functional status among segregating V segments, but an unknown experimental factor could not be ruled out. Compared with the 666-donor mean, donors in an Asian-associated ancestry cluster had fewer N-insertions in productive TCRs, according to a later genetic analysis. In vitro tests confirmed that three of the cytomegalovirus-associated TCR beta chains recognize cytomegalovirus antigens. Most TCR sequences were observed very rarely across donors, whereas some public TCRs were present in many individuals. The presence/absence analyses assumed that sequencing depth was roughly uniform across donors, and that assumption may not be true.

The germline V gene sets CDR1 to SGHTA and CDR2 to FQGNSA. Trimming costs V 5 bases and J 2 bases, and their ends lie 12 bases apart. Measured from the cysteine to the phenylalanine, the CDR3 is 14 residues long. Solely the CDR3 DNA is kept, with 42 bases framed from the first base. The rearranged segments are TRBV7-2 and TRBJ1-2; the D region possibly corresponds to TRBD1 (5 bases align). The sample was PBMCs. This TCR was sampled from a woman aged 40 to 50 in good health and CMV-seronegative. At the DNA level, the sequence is TGTGCCAGCAGCGAGATGTCAGGGAACTATGGCTACACCTTC. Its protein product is CASSEMSGNYGYTF.